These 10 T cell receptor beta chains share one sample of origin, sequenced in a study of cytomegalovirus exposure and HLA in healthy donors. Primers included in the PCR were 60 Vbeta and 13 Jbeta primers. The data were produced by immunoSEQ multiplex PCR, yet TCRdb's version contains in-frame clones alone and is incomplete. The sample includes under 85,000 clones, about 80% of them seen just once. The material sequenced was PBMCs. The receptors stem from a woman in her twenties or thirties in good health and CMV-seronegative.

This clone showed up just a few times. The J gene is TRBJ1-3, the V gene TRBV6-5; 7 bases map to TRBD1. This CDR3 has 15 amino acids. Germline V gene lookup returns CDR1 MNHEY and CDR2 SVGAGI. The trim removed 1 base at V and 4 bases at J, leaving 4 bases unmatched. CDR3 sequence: CASSYLTGKGNTIYF. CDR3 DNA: TGTGCCAGCAGTTACTTGACAGGGAAAGGAAACACCATATATTTT.

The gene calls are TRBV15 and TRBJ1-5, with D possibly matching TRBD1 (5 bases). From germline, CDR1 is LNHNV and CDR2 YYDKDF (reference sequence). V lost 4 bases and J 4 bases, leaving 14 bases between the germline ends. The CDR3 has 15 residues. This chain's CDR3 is CATSMGLAGNQPQHF. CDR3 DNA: TGTGCCACCAGCATGGGTTTAGCAGGGAATCAGCCCCAGCATTTT.

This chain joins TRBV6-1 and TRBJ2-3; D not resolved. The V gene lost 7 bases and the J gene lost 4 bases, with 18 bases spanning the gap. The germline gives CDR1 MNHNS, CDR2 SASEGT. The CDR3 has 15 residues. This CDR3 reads CASILLAGFADTQYF. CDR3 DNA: TGTGCCAGCATCCTCCTGGCTGGTTTCGCAGATACGCAGTATTTT.

The CDR3 loop reads CASQRGYEQYF. CDR3 DNA: TGTGCCAGCCAGAGAGGCTACGAGCAGTACTTC. The chain uses TRBV6-5 and TRBJ2-7; D call uncertain. V lost 8 bases, J lost 3 bases, and 8 bases lay in between. CDR3 size: 11 residues. The germline V gene has CDR1 MNHEY and CDR2 SVGAGI.

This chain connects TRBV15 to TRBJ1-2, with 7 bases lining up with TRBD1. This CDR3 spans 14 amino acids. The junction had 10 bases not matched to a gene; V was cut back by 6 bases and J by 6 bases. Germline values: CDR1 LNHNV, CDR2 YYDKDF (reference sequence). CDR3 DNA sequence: TGTGCCACCAGATCAGGGACAGACGAGAATGGCTACACCTTC. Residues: CATRSGTDENGYTF.

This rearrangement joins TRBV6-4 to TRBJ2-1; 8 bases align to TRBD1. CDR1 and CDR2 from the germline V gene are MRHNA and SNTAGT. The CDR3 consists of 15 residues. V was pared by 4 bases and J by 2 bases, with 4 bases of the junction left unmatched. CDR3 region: CASSAGQGAYNEQFF. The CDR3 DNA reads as TGTGCCAGCAGTGCAGGACAGGGTGCCTACAATGAGCAGTTCTTC.

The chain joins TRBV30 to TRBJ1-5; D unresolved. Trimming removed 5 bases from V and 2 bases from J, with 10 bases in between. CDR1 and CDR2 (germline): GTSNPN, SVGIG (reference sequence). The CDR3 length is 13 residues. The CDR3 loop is CAWAGGGNQPQHF. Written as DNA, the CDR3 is TGTGCCTGGGCCGGCGGAGGCAATCAGCCCCAGCATTTT.

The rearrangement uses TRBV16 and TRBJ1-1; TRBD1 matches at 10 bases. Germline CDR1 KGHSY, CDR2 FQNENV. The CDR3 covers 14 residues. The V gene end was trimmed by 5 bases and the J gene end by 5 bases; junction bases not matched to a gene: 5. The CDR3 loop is CASSVDRGRTEAFF. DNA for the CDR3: TGTGCCAGCAGCGTTGACAGGGGGCGGACTGAAGCTTTCTTT.

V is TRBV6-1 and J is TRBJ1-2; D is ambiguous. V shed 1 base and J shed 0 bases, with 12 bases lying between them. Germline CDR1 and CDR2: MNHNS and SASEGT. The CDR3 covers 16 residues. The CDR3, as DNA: TGTGCCAGCAGTGAAGATGCAGTGCATACTAACTATGGCTACACCTTC. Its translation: CASSEDAVHTNYGYTF.

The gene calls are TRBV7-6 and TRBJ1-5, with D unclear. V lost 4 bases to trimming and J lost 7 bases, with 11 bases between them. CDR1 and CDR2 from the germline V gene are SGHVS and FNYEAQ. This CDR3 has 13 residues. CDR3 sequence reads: CASSSSLSQPQHF. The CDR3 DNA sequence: TGTGCCAGCAGCTCTAGTTTGAGCCAGCCCCAGCATTTT.